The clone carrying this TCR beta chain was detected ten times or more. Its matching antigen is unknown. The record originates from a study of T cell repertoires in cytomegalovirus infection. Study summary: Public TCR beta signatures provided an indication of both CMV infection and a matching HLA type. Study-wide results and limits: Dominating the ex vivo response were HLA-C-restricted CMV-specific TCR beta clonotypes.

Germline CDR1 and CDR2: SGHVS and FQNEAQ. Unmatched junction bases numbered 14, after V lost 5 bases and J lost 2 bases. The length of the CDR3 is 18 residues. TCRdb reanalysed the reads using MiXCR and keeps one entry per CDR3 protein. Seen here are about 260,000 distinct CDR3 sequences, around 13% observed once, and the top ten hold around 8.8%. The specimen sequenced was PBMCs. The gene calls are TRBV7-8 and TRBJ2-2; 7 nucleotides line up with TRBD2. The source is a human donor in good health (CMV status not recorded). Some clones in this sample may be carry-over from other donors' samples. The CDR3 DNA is TGTGCCAGCAGCCCAAGGTCTAGCGGATGGCCAAACACCGGGGAGCTGTTTTTT. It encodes CASSPRSSGWPNTGELFF.